This T cell receptor beta chain was found in a study of T cell responses to AZD1222 COVID-19 vaccine. TCRdb keeps only in-frame clones here, not all; method: immunoSEQ multiplex PCR. This table has around 140,000 clones, 93% appearing once. General study findings and limits: Once two AZD1222 doses were given, Spike-specific TCR breadth and depth went up. At study baseline, merely about 6 AZD1222 recipients were seropositive. Dominant CD4 TCR responses targeted spike regions 160-218 and 743-854. Sampling that yielded the repertoires occurred only after the peak T cell response.

A note on this clone: What it binds is unknown. This same CDR3 is encoded by further DNA sequences in the sample.

This CDR3 has 13 residues. The germline CDR1 and CDR2 sequences are LNHDA and SQIVND (reference sequence). V gave up 3 bases and J gave up 3 bases, with 9 bases separating them. Material: peripheral blood, obtained after recovery from COVID-19. The chain joins TRBV19 to TRBJ2-7; a weak D match, TRBD2 (5 bases). This sequence was found in an adult who had recovered from COVID-19. The CDR3 DNA reads TGTGCCAGTAGTATCGGAGGAAACTACGAGCAGTACTTC. Amino acids: CASSIGGNYEQYF.